One sample yielded the 10 T cell receptor beta chains listed below, sequenced in a study of blood T cell repertoires in COVID-19. The protocol was immunoSEQ multiplex PCR, while the TCRdb copy is restricted to in-frame clones and leaves out a portion. The data contain approximately 260,000 clones, about 88% of them singletons. Input material: peripheral blood. Receptor source: a woman between 40 and 50 years old who had recovered from COVID-19.

This chain joins TRBV19 and TRBJ2-7, with 10 bases fitting TRBD2. V lost 5 bases to trimming and J lost 3 bases; unmatched junction nucleotides: 4. Germline V gives CDR1 LNHDA, CDR2 SQIVND (reference sequence). This CDR3 is 14 amino acids long. Written as DNA, the CDR3 is TGTGCCAGTAGTTTAGCGGGGGGAGACTACGAGCAGTACTTC. Encoded protein: CASSLAGGDYEQYF. The full variable domain, completed using reference TRBV19 and TRBJ2-7, is DGGITQSPKYLFRKEGQNVTLSCEQNLNHDAMYWYRQDPGQGLRLIYYSQIVNDFQKGDIAEGYSVSREKKESFPLTVTSAQKNPTAFYLCASSLAGGDYEQYFGPGTRLTVT.

The chain has TRBV3-1 (or the pseudogene TRBV3-2) and TRBJ2-7; TRBD1 aligns across 10 bases. Germline V gene sequence: CDR1 LGHDT, CDR2 YNNKEL (reference sequence). V was clipped by 1 base and J by 7 bases; unmatched bases: 10. This CDR3 spans 16 amino acids. The chain's CDR3 is CASSQVTGTGAREQYF. CDR3 DNA sequence: TGTGCCAGCAGCCAAGTTACCGGGACAGGGGCGCGGGAGCAGTACTTC.

The chain uses TRBV5-1 and TRBJ2-1, with D tentatively TRBD2 (6 bases). The CDR3 spans 15 residues. Per the germline V gene, CDR1 is SGHRS and CDR2 is YFSETQ. The V end lost 4 bases, the J end lost 0 bases, and 11 bases lay between the germline ends. CDR3 bases: TGCGCCAGCAGCCCTGCGGGGAGCTCCTACAATGAGCAGTTCTTC. Residues: CASSPAGSSYNEQFF. Together with reference TRBV5-1 and TRBJ2-1, the CDR3 gives the full variable domain: KAGVTQTPRYLIKTRGQQVTLSCSPISGHRSVSWYQQTPGQGLQFLFEYFSETQRNKGNFPGRFSGRQFSNSRSEMNVSTLELGDSALYLCASSPAGSSYNEQFFGPGTRLTVL.

V is TRBV20-1 and J is TRBJ2-1; D is unresolved. This CDR3 comprises 11 residues. Germline-derived CDR1 and CDR2 are DFQATT and SNEGSKA (reference sequence). V was cut by 3 bases and J by 5 bases, with 5 bases left in between. In nucleotides, the CDR3 is TGCAGTGCTAGCCCCGACAATGAGCAGTTCTTC. This encodes CSASPDNEQFF.

The V call is TRBV7-2, the J call TRBJ2-5; D is perhaps TRBD2 (5 bases). Trimming took off 3 bases at V and 5 bases at J, with 10 bases between the two ends. Germline CDR1 SGHTA, CDR2 FQGNSA. The CDR3 length is 13 residues. CDR3 in DNA: TGTGCCAGCAGCTTTAGGAGGTATGAGACCCAGTACTTC. Amino acid sequence: CASSFRRYETQYF.

The rearrangement joins TRBV29-1 to TRBJ1-1; the match to TRBD1 covers 9 bases. Germline trimming cut 5 bases from V and 3 bases from J; bases unmatched to any gene: 7. The germline CDR1 and CDR2 sequences are SQVTM and ANQGSEA. This CDR3 is 14 amino acids long. The CDR3 nucleotides are TGCAGCGTTCGGGACAGGGCTGGGGACACTGAAGCTTTCTTT. Translated, it gives CSVRDRAGDTEAFF.

The V and J genes are TRBV6-1 and TRBJ2-7; 9 bases agree with TRBD1. CDR3 length: 19 amino acids. V was pared by 4 bases and J by 0 bases, with 16 bases of the junction left unmatched. Germline lookup yields CDR1 MNHNS and CDR2 SASEGT. CDR3: CASSALTGGWLGHSYEQYF. The CDR3 bases are TGTGCCAGCAGTGCATTGACAGGGGGTTGGTTAGGACACTCCTACGAGCAGTACTTC.

DNA of the CDR3: TGTGCCAGCAGCGTAGGATCAGGGGTTGCGAATTCACCCCTCCACTTT. Translated: CASSVGSGVANSPLHF. This chain uses TRBV9 with TRBJ1-6; D perhaps matches TRBD1 (6 bases). V lost 0 bases to trimming and J lost 7 bases, with 14 bases between them. There are 16 residues in the CDR3. Germline CDR1 reads SGDLS; CDR2 reads YYNGEE.

This clone was observed a few times. This rearrangement joins TRBV4-2 to TRBJ1-4, with a tentative D call TRBD1 (5 bases). Germline V lookup: CDR1 LGHNA, CDR2 YNFKEQ. The CDR3 totals 16 residues. Trimming stripped 4 bases from V and 7 bases from J, with 19 bases between. The CDR3 DNA reads TGTGCCAGCAGCCCCCAAGAGACAGCTTTGGGTGAAAAACTGTTTTTT. Residues: CASSPQETALGEKLFF.

V is TRBV21-1 and J is TRBJ1-1; TRBD1 is the table's D call, not checked against the DNA. TRBV21-1 is designated a pseudogene. The CDR3 totals 15 residues. This CDR3 is CASSPRQGPNTEAFF. The CDR3 nucleotides read TGTGCCAGCAGCCCCCGACAGGGACCGAACACTGAAGCTTTCTTT.